Each of the 28 T cell receptor beta chains below was sequenced from the same sample in a study of T cell clonotyping in hematopoietic cell transplantation. This table comes from immunoSEQ multiplex PCR, and its TCRdb copy is limited to in-frame clones, with some not included. The table lists about 20,000 clones, 86% of them singletons. Time point reported: recipient sample about 28 days before transplant, after cytoreduction. This sample comprised peripheral blood mononuclear cells, obtained before stem cell transplant. All receptors come from a man over 45 with acute myeloid leukemia. Some clones in this sample may be carry-over from other donors' samples.

This chain links TRBV9 with TRBJ2-3; 7 bases agree with TRBD2. Germline lookup yields CDR1 SGDLS and CDR2 YYNGEE. V gave up 5 bases and J gave up 2 bases; unmatched junction bases: 11. The CDR3 spans 16 residues. The DNA of the CDR3 is TGTGCCAGCAGTTTGAGGGCGGGGGACCCCACAGATACGCAGTATTTT. This translates into CASSLRAGDPTDTQYF.

This chain joins TRBV2 and TRBJ1-5; 9 bases map to TRBD1. V trimming: 1 base; J trimming: 7 bases; junction bases outside the gene matches: 5. Germline CDR1 reads SNHLY; CDR2 reads FYNNEI. This CDR3 is 15 amino acids long. The CDR3: CASSEEGTGSQPQHF. The CDR3 DNA reads TGTGCCAGCAGTGAAGAGGGGACAGGGTCCCAGCCCCAGCATTTT.

J is TRBJ2-7 and V is TRBV30; D could derive from TRBD1 or TRBD2 (5 bases each). V shed 3 bases and J shed 3 bases, with 12 bases lying between them. This CDR3 is built from 13 residues. Germline V CDR1 and CDR2: GTSNPN, SVGIG (reference sequence). The CDR3 spells CAWRRDVDYEQYF. DNA for the CDR3: TGTGCCTGGAGACGGGACGTGGACTACGAGCAGTACTTC.

This rearrangement joins TRBV4-3 to TRBJ1-4, with D unclear. Trimming shortened V by 1 base and J by 7 bases, and 16 bases separated the two germline ends. Germline V gene lookup returns CDR1 LGHNA and CDR2 YSLEER. CDR3 size: 16 residues. CDR3 sequence (DNA): TGCGCCAGCAGCCAAGTGGAGGGAAGGGCCGGTGAAAAACTGTTTTTT. Protein product: CASSQVEGRAGEKLFF.

This sequence joins TRBV6-5 and TRBJ1-1; D gene uncertain. Trimming shortened V by 5 bases and J by 4 bases, and 14 bases separated the two germline ends. This CDR3 is built from 14 residues. Looked up from germline, CDR1 is MNHEY and CDR2 is SVGAGI. The CDR3 bases are TGTGCCAGCAGTCCCCCTGAACGGGGCACTGAAGCTTTCTTT. Amino acid sequence: CASSPPERGTEAFF.

The CDR3 protein is CAWSRGGETDTQYF. CDR3 nucleotide sequence: TGTGCCTGGAGTAGGGGCGGGGAGACAGATACGCAGTATTTT. The chain combines TRBV30 with TRBJ2-3, with TRBD2 as a possible D gene (6 bases). V shed 2 bases and J shed 3 bases, with 12 bases lying between them. CDR3 size: 14 residues. CDR1 GTSNPN and CDR2 SVGIG come from the germline V gene (reference sequence).

This chain connects TRBV7-8 to TRBJ2-5; maybe TRBD1 (5 bases). Per the germline V gene, CDR1 is SGHVS and CDR2 is FQNEAQ. V lost 6 bases to trimming and J lost 11 bases, with 19 bases between them. CDR3 length equals 13 residues. The DNA for the CDR3 is TGTGCCAGCAGTCCAGGGCCTCAAGTACAGCAGTACTTC. It codes for CASSPGPQVQQYF.

The genes are TRBV6-5 and TRBJ2-7; 7 bases align to TRBD1. After removal of 5 bases from V and 4 bases from J, the junction contained 5 bases not matched to a gene. Germline loops: CDR1 MNHEY, CDR2 SVGAGI. The length of the CDR3 is 13 residues. CDR3 in DNA: TGTGCCAGCAGTCGGGACAGCAAGTACGAGCAGTACTTC. It specifies CASSRDSKYEQYF.

This clone was seen a single time. This chain joins TRBV5-1 and TRBJ2-7, with D maybe TRBD1 (5 bases). From germline, CDR1 is SGHRS and CDR2 YFSETQ. The CDR3 runs 14 residues. Trimming took off 0 bases at V and 5 bases at J, with 12 bases between the two ends. CDR3 amino acids: CASSLGRVPDEQYF. CDR3 nucleotide sequence: TGCGCCAGCAGCTTGGGCAGGGTTCCCGACGAGCAGTACTTC.

This CDR3 is CASRSDRGYGYTF. The CDR3 DNA reads as TGTGCCAGCAGATCCGACAGGGGCTATGGCTACACCTTC. The chain is built from TRBV27 and TRBJ1-2, with TRBD1 matching 8 bases. Losses at the gene ends were 6 bases for V and 4 bases for J; bases not matched to a gene: 4. The CDR3 runs to 13 residues. The V gene's germline CDR1 is MNHEY and CDR2 SMNVEV (reference sequence).

The chain recombines TRBV6-1 with TRBJ2-7; weak D call: TRBD2 (6 bases). CDR1 is MNHNS, CDR2 SASEGT, per germline. CDR3 size: 12 residues. V lost 8 bases and J lost 5, with 13 bases in between. CDR3 in amino acids: CASPGDPHEQYF. In DNA, the CDR3 is TGTGCCAGCCCGGGGGACCCTCACGAGCAGTACTTC.

Concerning this clone itself: The sample holds other DNA sequences that translate to the same CDR3. Here the CDR3 reads CASSLTANTEAFF. For the CDR3, the DNA is TGTGCCAGCAGTTTAACAGCGAACACTGAAGCTTTCTTT. V and J are TRBV28 and TRBJ1-1; D remains unclear. Germline-derived CDR1 and CDR2 are MDHEN and SYDVKM. There are 13 residues in the CDR3. V shed 2 bases and J shed 1 base, with 5 bases lying between them. Full variable domain (outside the CDR3, taken from reference TRBV28 and TRBJ1-1): DVKVTQSSRYLVKRTGEKVFLECVQDMDHENMFWYRQDPGLGLRLIYFSYDVKMKEKGDIPEGYSVSREKKERFSLILESASTNQTSMYLCASSLTANTEAFFGQGTRLTVV.

The chain links TRBV29-1 to TRBJ1-3; TRBD1 might be the D (5 bases). Germline CDR1 reads SQVTM; CDR2 reads ANQGSEA. Trimming stripped 3 bases from V and 4 bases from J, with 13 bases between. The CDR3 extends over 14 amino acids. CDR3 nucleotides: TGCAGCGTTGAGACTTCGACAGCGGGAAACACCATATATTTT. Its translation: CSVETSTAGNTIYF.

CDR3 nucleotide sequence: TGTGCCAGTAGTGGAACAGGGGACAGCAATCAGCCCCAGCATTTT. Protein sequence: CASSGTGDSNQPQHF. The genes are TRBV19 and TRBJ1-5; 7 bases are a match to TRBD1. J was trimmed by 1 base and V by 5 bases; bases with no gene match: 5. The CDR3 extends over 15 amino acids. Germline V lookup: CDR1 LNHDA, CDR2 SQIVND (reference sequence).

The chain employs TRBV18 and TRBJ1-2, with D tentatively TRBD1 (5 bases). V was pared by 4 bases and J by 5 bases, with 26 bases between. Germline CDR1 reads KGHSH; CDR2 reads LQKENI. This CDR3 is 18 amino acids long. The CDR3 loop is CASSLLGIPGPRAYGYTF. CDR3 nucleotides: TGTGCCAGCTCACTTCTAGGTATACCGGGACCCAGGGCTTATGGCTACACCTTC. Combining the CDR3 with reference TRBV18 and TRBJ1-2 gives the whole variable domain NAGVMQNPRHLVRRRGQEARLRCSPMKGHSHVYWYRQLPEEGLKFMVYLQKENIIDESGMPKERFSAEFPKEGPSILRIQQVVRGDSAAYFCASSLLGIPGPRAYGYTFGSGTRLTVV.

The V call is TRBV2, the J call TRBJ2-7; D unclear. CDR3 size: 12 residues. V was shortened by 5 bases and J by 6 bases, with 11 bases between the two germline ends. Germline loops: CDR1 SNHLY, CDR2 FYNNEI. The DNA of the CDR3 is TGTGCCAGCAGTTCACCCCTGCCCGAGCAGTACTTC. It translates to CASSSPLPEQYF.

The chain carries TRBV19 and TRBJ1-2; 7 nucleotides line up with TRBD1. The V gene's germline CDR1 is LNHDA and CDR2 SQIVND (reference sequence). The CDR3 has 12 residues. The junction had 3 bases not matched to a gene; V was cut back by 3 bases and J by 8 bases. CDR3 region: CASSIRGNGYTF. DNA for the CDR3: TGTGCCAGTAGTATCAGGGGGAACGGCTACACCTTC.

The CDR3 is CASSATGYGYTF. Written as DNA, the CDR3 is TGTGCCAGCAGCGCGACAGGGTATGGCTACACCTTC. The V call is TRBV27, the J call TRBJ1-2; 7 bases are shared with TRBD1. Germline CDR1 MNHEY, CDR2 SMNVEV (reference sequence). The CDR3 length is 12 residues. J gave up 5 bases and V 6 bases, and 3 bases lay outside the gene matches.

J is TRBJ2-1 and V is TRBV10-3, with TRBD1 identical over 8 bases. The ends lost 10 bases at V and 5 bases at J; junction bases unmatched: 13. CDR3 size: 15 residues. CDR1 is ENHRY and CDR2 is SYGVKD in the germline V gene. The DNA for the CDR3 is TGTGCCACAGGGTTTTCAGGGGGCAACAACAATGAGCAGTTCTTC. Residues: CATGFSGGNNNEQFF.

This sequence joins TRBV28 and TRBJ2-7, with 12 bases lining up with TRBD2. Germline lookup yields CDR1 MDHEN and CDR2 SYDVKM. V was pared by 6 bases and J by 7 bases, with 7 bases of the junction left unmatched. The CDR3 sequence is 14 residues long. CDR3 in amino acids: CASRILAGGLEQYF. The CDR3 coding sequence is TGTGCCAGCAGGATTCTAGCGGGGGGGCTAGAGCAGTACTTC.

This chain joins TRBV13 and TRBJ2-1, with 15 bases identical to TRBD2. CDR1 and CDR2 from the germline V gene are PRHDT and FYEKMQ (reference sequence). The CDR3 runs 16 residues. The junction had 6 bases not matched to a gene; V was cut back by 3 bases and J by 9 bases. Here the CDR3 reads CASSLGLAGGVGEQFF. Here the CDR3 DNA reads TGTGCCAGCAGCTTGGGACTAGCGGGGGGTGTAGGTGAGCAGTTCTTC.

The chain uses TRBV30 and TRBJ2-3, with 14 bases lining up with TRBD2. CDR1 is GTSNPN, CDR2 SVGIG, per germline (reference sequence). The CDR3 is made up of 16 amino acids. Germline trimming cut 2 bases from V and 4 bases from J; bases unmatched to any gene: 5. The chain's CDR3 is CAWSRLAGGWADTQYF. CDR3 coding DNA: TGTGCCTGGAGTAGACTAGCGGGGGGGTGGGCAGATACGCAGTATTTT.

The gene calls are TRBV5-1 and TRBJ2-1; 12 bases agree with TRBD1. Germline loops: CDR1 SGHRS, CDR2 YFSETQ. There are 15 residues in the CDR3. V dropped 4 bases and J dropped 6; count of bases not matched to a gene: 5. Here the CDR3 reads CASSMGQGARNEQFF. As DNA, the CDR3 is TGCGCCAGCAGCATGGGACAGGGGGCGCGCAATGAGCAGTTCTTC.

This chain joins TRBV7-3 and TRBJ2-3; D perhaps matches TRBD2 (7 bases). The CDR3 length is 15 residues. In germline, CDR1 is SGHTA, CDR2 FQGTGA. Trimming left V 2 bases short and J 1 base short, with 10 bases between. CDR3 residues: CASSLAGARTDTQYF. CDR3 coding DNA: TGTGCCAGCAGCTTAGCGGGGGCCCGCACAGATACGCAGTATTTT.

The chain joins TRBV9 to TRBJ2-7, with D perhaps matching TRBD1 or TRBD2 (5 bases each). Trimming left V 4 bases short and J 4 bases short, with 18 bases between. CDR1 is SGDLS, CDR2 YYNGEE, per germline. This CDR3 contains 15 residues. The CDR3 sequence is CASSPAGTPGYEQYF. The CDR3 DNA sequence: TGTGCCAGCAGCCCGGCTGGGACCCCCGGATACGAGCAGTACTTC.

The chain carries TRBV29-1 and TRBJ1-4; TRBD1 might be the D (5 bases). Between the trimmed V and J ends, which lost 6 bases and 5 bases, there was a span of 7 bases. The germline gives CDR1 SQVTM, CDR2 ANQGSEA. This CDR3 is 11 amino acids long. The CDR3 spells CSVQGNEKLFF. The CDR3 region has the DNA TGCAGCGTCCAGGGAAATGAAAAACTGTTTTTT.

This clone was observed once. The CDR3 loop is CASSIGRNSYNSPLHF. For the CDR3, the DNA is TGTGCCAGTAGTATCGGCAGGAACTCCTATAATTCACCCCTCCACTTT. The rearrangement joins TRBV19 to TRBJ1-6; D ambiguous. CDR3 length: 16 amino acids. The V end lost 3 bases, the J end lost 0 bases, and 9 bases lay between the germline ends. Germline V gene lookup returns CDR1 LNHDA and CDR2 SQIVND (reference sequence).

The chain is built from TRBV9 and TRBJ1-1, with a tentative D call TRBD1 (6 bases). The V and J ends lost 0 bases and 4 bases respectively, with 13 bases between them. The CDR3 has 15 amino acids. Germline CDR1 and CDR2: SGDLS and YYNGEE. The CDR3 bases are TGTGCCAGCAGCGTAGTGGGGGGCGCGGGCACTGAAGCTTTCTTT. Translating it yields CASSVVGGAGTEAFF.